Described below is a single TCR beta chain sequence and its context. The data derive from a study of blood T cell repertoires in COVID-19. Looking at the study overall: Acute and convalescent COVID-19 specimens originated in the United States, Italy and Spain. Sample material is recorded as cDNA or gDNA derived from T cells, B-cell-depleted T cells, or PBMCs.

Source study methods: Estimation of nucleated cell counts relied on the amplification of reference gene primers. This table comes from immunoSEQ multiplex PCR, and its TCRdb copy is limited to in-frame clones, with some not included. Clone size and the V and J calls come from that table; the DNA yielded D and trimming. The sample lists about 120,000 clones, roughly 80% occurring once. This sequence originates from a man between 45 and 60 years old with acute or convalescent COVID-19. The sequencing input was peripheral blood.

CDR3 loop: CASSFRTAGANVLTF. The CDR3 nucleotides read TGTGCCAGCAGCTTTCGGACAGCTGGGGCCAACGTCCTGACTTTC. V gene TRBV5-5 combines with J gene TRBJ2-6; D is possibly TRBD1 (6 bases). The V gene lost 2 bases and the J gene lost 2 bases, with 8 bases spanning the gap. CDR3 length: 15 amino acids. CDR1 is SGHKS, CDR2 YYEKEE, per germline (reference sequence).